The 24 T cell receptor beta chains given below trace back to one sample, sequenced in a study of blood T cell repertoires in COVID-19. The repertoire was sequenced with immunoSEQ multiplex PCR; TCRdb's copy has only in-frame clones and lacks some. The sample yields about 220,000 clones, roughly 85% seen once. The sequenced material came from peripheral blood. The receptors come from a woman aged 80 or over with acute or convalescent COVID-19.

V usage is TRBV5-6 and J usage is TRBJ2-7; 8 nucleotides line up with TRBD1. CDR3 length: 15 residues. Germline CDR1 and CDR2: SGHDT and YYEEEE. Trimming removed 1 base from V and 3 bases from J; junction bases left unmatched: 6. CDR3 sequence (DNA): TGTGCCAGCAGCTTGTTGGACAGGGATCTCTACGAGCAGTACTTC. Its translation: CASSLLDRDLYEQYF.

V gene TRBV7-9 combines with J gene TRBJ2-2; a possible D gene is TRBD1 (7 bases). The CDR3 extends over 15 amino acids. Germline V gene sequence: CDR1 SEHNR, CDR2 FQNEAQ (reference sequence). V lost 1 base and J 7 bases, leaving 13 bases between the germline ends. The chain's CDR3 is CASSLGGTDIGELFF. CDR3 bases: TGTGCCAGCAGCTTAGGCGGGACAGATATCGGGGAGCTGTTTTTT. The entire variable domain, with the rest obtained from reference TRBV7-9 and TRBJ2-2, is as follows: DTGVSQNPRHKITKRGQNVTFRCDPISEHNRLYWYRQTLGQGPEFLTYFQNEAQLEKSRLLSDRFSAERPKGSFSTLEIQRTEQGDSAMYLCASSLGGTDIGELFFGEGSRLTVL.

Here the CDR3 DNA reads TGCAGTGCTAGTCCCAACTCTGGAAACACCATATATTTT. Its translation is CSASPNSGNTIYF. This chain joins TRBV20-1 and TRBJ1-3; D call uncertain. The CDR3 has 13 residues. Trimming shortened V by 3 bases and J by 0 bases, and 6 bases separated the two germline ends. Per germline, CDR1 DFQATT and CDR2 SNEGSKA (reference sequence).

The chain's CDR3 is CASSPPGANEKLFF. CDR3 coding DNA: TGTGCCAGCAGTCCCCCCGGGGCTAATGAAAAACTGTTTTTT. The V gene is TRBV28, the J gene TRBJ1-4; D remains ambiguous. The length of the CDR3 is 14 residues. Looked up from germline, CDR1 is MDHEN and CDR2 is SYDVKM. Trimming pared 5 bases from V and 3 bases from J, leaving 10 bases between.

This clone was observed a handful of times. V is TRBV12-5 and J is TRBJ2-5; a possible D gene is TRBD2 (6 bases). There are 15 residues in the CDR3. Trimming left V 6 bases short and J 4 bases short, with 18 bases between. The germline CDR1 and CDR2 sequences are LGHNT and FRNRAP. The CDR3 is CASGPDGGFGETQYF. CDR3 DNA sequence: TGTGCTAGTGGGCCCGATGGGGGGTTTGGAGAGACCCAGTACTTC.

This chain connects TRBV6-5 to TRBJ1-5; 7 nucleotides align to TRBD1. Germline trimming cut 6 bases from V and 1 base from J; bases unmatched to any gene: 3. CDR1 and CDR2 (germline): MNHEY, SVGAGI. The CDR3 loop spans 14 amino acids. The DNA for the CDR3 is TGTGCCAGCAGCTTACAGGGGAGCAATCAGCCCCAGCATTTT. Encoded protein: CASSLQGSNQPQHF.

The CDR3, as DNA: TGCGCCAGCAGCTTTAGCGGGGTTAGGGATACGCAGTATTTT. This sequence encodes CASSFSGVRDTQYF. The chain couples TRBV5-1 to TRBJ2-3, with 8 bases lining up with TRBD2. J gave up 6 bases and V 2 bases, and 5 bases lay outside the gene matches. Germline assignment: CDR1 SGHRS and CDR2 YFSETQ. The CDR3 length is 14 residues.

The chain links TRBV5-4 to TRBJ2-7, with TRBD1 identical over 9 bases. Looked up from germline, CDR1 is SGHNT and CDR2 is YYREEE (reference sequence). The ends lost 4 bases at V and 4 bases at J; junction bases unmatched: 9. The CDR3 is 15 residues long. Here the CDR3 DNA reads TGTGCCAGCAGCCCGCCGGGACAGGGTACTTACGAGCAGTACTTC. Translation: CASSPPGQGTYEQYF.

V gene TRBV3-1 (or the pseudogene TRBV3-2) combines with J gene TRBJ2-7; maybe TRBD1 (6 bases). Trimming took off 7 bases at V and 4 bases at J, with 26 bases between the two ends. The CDR3 totals 17 residues. Looked up from germline, CDR1 is LGHDT and CDR2 is YNNKEL (reference sequence). The DNA of the CDR3 is TGTGCCAGCATCCCACAGAGAGAGACAGGAACGGGATACGAGCAGTACTTC. This gives the protein CASIPQRETGTGYEQYF.

This clone was detected once. The CDR3 DNA follows: TGTGCCAGCAGCAGACAGGGGAGGGTATCTAATGAAAAACTGTTTTTT. Protein sequence: CASSRQGRVSNEKLFF. The chain combines TRBV7-8 with TRBJ1-4; 8 nucleotides align to TRBD1. The CDR3 is made up of 16 amino acids. Germline V gene lookup returns CDR1 SGHVS and CDR2 FQNEAQ. With V trimmed by 5 bases and J by 3 bases, 8 bases remained unmatched.

A few counts support this clone. This chain connects TRBV27 to TRBJ2-7, with 7 bases aligning to TRBD1. The V segment lost 2 bases and the J segment 3 bases; nucleotides outside the gene matches: 4. This CDR3 has 14 residues. CDR1 MNHEY and CDR2 SMNVEV come from the germline V gene (reference sequence). This CDR3 is CASSLRGQFYEQYF. The CDR3 nucleotides read TGTGCCAGCAGTTTAAGGGGACAGTTCTACGAGCAGTACTTC.

Written as DNA, the CDR3 is TGTGCCAGTAGTATTGCATTAGGACAGGGGAATTCACCCCTCCACTTT. Its translation: CASSIALGQGNSPLHF. The V call is TRBV19, the J call TRBJ1-6, with 9 bases aligning to TRBD1. Germline assignment: CDR1 LNHDA and CDR2 SQIVND (reference sequence). This CDR3 has 16 amino acids. Unmatched junction bases numbered 7, after V lost 3 bases and J lost 7 bases. Full variable domain (rest looked up from reference TRBV19 and TRBJ1-6): DGGITQSPKYLFRKEGQNVTLSCEQNLNHDAMYWYRQDPGQGLRLIYYSQIVNDFQKGDIAEGYSVSREKKESFPLTVTSAQKNPTAFYLCASSIALGQGNSPLHFGNGTRLTVT.

This rearrangement joins TRBV10-2 to TRBJ1-5; 8 bases are a match to TRBD1. This CDR3 spans 18 amino acids. Losses at the gene ends were 6 bases for V and 1 base for J; bases not matched to a gene: 14. Germline CDR1 is WSHSY and CDR2 is SAAADI. The CDR3 sequence: CASSAPRTGIRSNQPQHF. The CDR3 nucleotides read TGCGCCAGCAGCGCTCCGAGGACAGGGATTCGGAGCAATCAGCCCCAGCATTTT.

This clone showed up just a few times. The rearrangement uses TRBV5-1 and TRBJ1-2; 9 bases align to TRBD1. Losses at the gene ends were 0 bases for V and 8 bases for J; bases not matched to a gene: 11. The V gene's germline CDR1 is SGHRS and CDR2 YFSETQ. CDR3 length: 16 amino acids. The chain's CDR3 is CASSLEGSTGGRGYTF. The CDR3 nucleotides are TGCGCCAGCAGCTTGGAGGGTTCAACAGGGGGCAGGGGCTACACCTTC.

The chain couples TRBV28 to TRBJ2-5; 9 positions agree with TRBD2. CDR1 is MDHEN and CDR2 is SYDVKM in the germline V gene. The CDR3 length is 14 residues. Trimming at V came to 5 bases and at J to 4 bases, leaving 5 bases not matched to a gene. The CDR3 region has the DNA TGTGCCAGCAGTGCGGGGGGGCCTATAGAGACCCAGTACTTC. This gives the protein CASSAGGPIETQYF. Drawing the rest from reference TRBV28 and TRBJ2-5, the complete variable domain is DVKVTQSSRYLVKRTGEKVFLECVQDMDHENMFWYRQDPGLGLRLIYFSYDVKMKEKGDIPEGYSVSREKKERFSLILESASTNQTSMYLCASSAGGPIETQYFGPGTRLLVL.

J is TRBJ2-3 and V is TRBV6-6; 12 bases agree with TRBD2. The CDR3 loop spans 17 amino acids. Germline values: CDR1 MNHNY, CDR2 SVGAGI (reference sequence). Trimming cost V 5 bases and J 5 bases; bases outside gene matches: 11. CDR3 sequence (DNA): TGTGCCAGCAGTCCTAATCCTAGCGGGGGGGCCGGAGATACGCAGTATTTT. Its translation: CASSPNPSGGAGDTQYF.

The genes are TRBV3-1 (or the pseudogene TRBV3-2) and TRBJ1-1; D perhaps matches TRBD1 (5 bases). The V gene's germline CDR1 is LGHDT and CDR2 YNNKEL (reference sequence). V lost 4 bases to trimming and J lost 3 bases, with 24 bases between them. The CDR3 loop spans 18 amino acids. This CDR3 is CASSPTRYGGARDTEAFF. CDR3 bases: TGTGCCAGCAGCCCAACGAGGTATGGCGGGGCGCGGGACACTGAAGCTTTCTTT.

This clone came up a few times. The chain recombines TRBV5-1 with TRBJ1-1, with TRBD1 matching over 7 bases. CDR1 SGHRS and CDR2 YFSETQ come from the germline V gene. V trimming: 4 bases; J trimming: 1 base; junction bases outside the gene matches: 4. The CDR3 spans 14 residues. In DNA, the CDR3 is TGCGCCAGCAGCATAAGACAGGGGAACACTGAAGCTTTCTTT. Protein product: CASSIRQGNTEAFF.

The rearrangement links TRBV19 to TRBJ1-1; D perhaps matches TRBD1 (5 bases). Germline CDR1 LNHDA, CDR2 SQIVND (reference sequence). Trimming took 7 bases from V and 4 from J, leaving 13 bases between them. The CDR3 length is 13 residues. The CDR3 nucleotides are TGTGCCAGTACCCCCTTTGGGGCCACTGAAGCTTTCTTT. Its protein is CASTPFGATEAFF.

This clone has just a few counts. The chain has TRBV19 and TRBJ1-2, with TRBD1 as a possible D gene (5 bases). The germline gives CDR1 LNHDA, CDR2 SQIVND (reference sequence). The CDR3 totals 15 residues. V lost 3 bases and J 6 bases, leaving 17 bases between the germline ends. The CDR3 protein is CASSIPRNGADGYTF. In DNA, the CDR3 is TGTGCCAGTAGTATCCCCCGAAATGGGGCGGATGGCTACACCTTC.

V is TRBV7-2 and J is TRBJ2-7; 8 nucleotides agree with TRBD2. Germline V lookup: CDR1 SGHTA, CDR2 FQGNSA. V trimming: 0 bases; J trimming: 3 bases; junction bases outside the gene matches: 4. CDR3 length equals 15 residues. CDR3 loop: CASSLAGGLGYEQYF. The CDR3 region has the DNA TGTGCCAGCAGCTTAGCTGGGGGACTAGGCTACGAGCAGTACTTC.

A single count supports this clone. The chain has TRBV28 and TRBJ1-2; no reliable D call. This CDR3 has 12 residues. Germline assignment: CDR1 MDHEN and CDR2 SYDVKM. V was trimmed by 3 bases and J by 8 bases, leaving 10 bases between them. The CDR3 sequence: CASSLLVEGYTF. The DNA for the CDR3 is TGTGCCAGCAGTTTGTTGGTAGAAGGCTACACCTTC.

The gene calls are TRBV9 and TRBJ2-2; TRBD2 aligns across 13 bases. Trimming cost V 4 bases and J 3 bases; bases outside gene matches: 6. CDR3 length equals 17 residues. Looked up from germline, CDR1 is SGDLS and CDR2 is YYNGEE. CDR3 DNA: TGTGCCAGCAGCCCGGGACTAGCGGGGACGTACACCGGGGAGCTGTTTTTT. Translated: CASSPGLAGTYTGELFF.

DNA of the CDR3: TGTGCCACCAGCAGAGGGGGACTCAATCGGGCTAACTATGGCTACACCTTC. It translates to CATSRGGLNRANYGYTF. V is TRBV15 and J is TRBJ1-2; D may be TRBD1 (5 bases). Trimming shortened V by 1 base and J by 0 bases, and 15 bases separated the two germline ends. Germline V gives CDR1 LNHNV, CDR2 YYDKDF (reference sequence). CDR3 length: 17 amino acids.